This T cell receptor beta chain was recorded in a study of blood T cells in healthy people across ages. PCR was performed a second time for 7 to 11 cycles using a sample-barcoded 5' primer and a J-beta primer mix. TCRdb re-derived calls from the 5' RACE reads in MiXCR, one entry per CDR3 protein. This table holds more than 800,000 distinct CDR3 sequences, under 55% found once. Drawn from each donor were ten milliliters of peripheral blood. The CDR3 length is 14 residues. Germline V CDR1 and CDR2: SGHAT, FQDESV (reference sequence). V lost 4 bases and J 0 bases, leaving 8 bases between the germline ends.

The rearrangement joins TRBV11-1 to TRBJ2-3; D is possibly TRBD1 (5 bases). This sequence originates from a woman aged 55-70 years in good health. Specimen: blood. In DNA form, the CDR3 reads TGTGCCAGCAGCTGGACACAGAGCACAGATACGCAGTATTTT. Its protein product is CASSWTQSTDTQYF.